This TCR beta chain was recorded in a study of T cell responses to AZD1222 COVID-19 vaccine. General observations from the study: Dominant CD4 TCR responses targeted spike regions 160-218 and 743-854. Donors were chiefly white British, with a greater number of females, and clonal diversity was perhaps underestimated. Seropositive status at baseline applied to only five or six AZD1222 recipients. Researchers took repertoire samples only after the peak T cell response had come.

Clones were sequenced by immunoSEQ multiplex PCR, and TCRdb holds only the in-frame ones, with some missing. The table includes roughly 130,000 clones, 75% to 90% detected once. As to this clone: The antigen remains undetermined.

Germline V gene lookup returns CDR1 SGHTA and CDR2 FQGNSA. The V and J ends lost 4 bases and 7 bases, in that order; junction bases with no gene match: 4. This CDR3 has 13 amino acids. The origin of this receptor is an adult in good health. V and J are TRBV7-2 and TRBJ1-1; 9 bases are shared with TRBD1. This material consisted of peripheral blood, taken on day 0 of AZD1222 vaccination. The CDR3 protein is CASSSDRGYEAFF. In DNA form, the CDR3 reads TGTGCCAGCAGCTCCGACAGGGGGTATGAAGCTTTCTTT.